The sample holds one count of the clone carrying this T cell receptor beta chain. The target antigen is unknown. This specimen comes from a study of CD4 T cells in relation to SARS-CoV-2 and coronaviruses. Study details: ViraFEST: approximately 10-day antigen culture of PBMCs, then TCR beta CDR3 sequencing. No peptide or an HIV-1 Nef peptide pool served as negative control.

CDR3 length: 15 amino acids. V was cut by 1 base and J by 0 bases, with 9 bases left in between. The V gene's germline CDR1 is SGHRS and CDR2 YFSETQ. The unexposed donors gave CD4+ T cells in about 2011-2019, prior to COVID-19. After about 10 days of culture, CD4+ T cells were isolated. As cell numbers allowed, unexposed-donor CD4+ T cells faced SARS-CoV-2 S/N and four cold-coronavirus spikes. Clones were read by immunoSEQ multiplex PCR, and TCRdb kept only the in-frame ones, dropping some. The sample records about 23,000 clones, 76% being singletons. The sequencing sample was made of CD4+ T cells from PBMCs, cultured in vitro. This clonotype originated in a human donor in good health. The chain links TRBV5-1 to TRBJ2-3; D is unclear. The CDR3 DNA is TGCGCCAGCAGCTTGCTGGATACTAGCACAGATACGCAGTATTTT. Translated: CASSLLDTSTDTQYF. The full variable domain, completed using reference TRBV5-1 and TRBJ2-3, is KAGVTQTPRYLIKTRGQQVTLSCSPISGHRSVSWYQQTPGQGLQFLFEYFSETQRNKGNFPGRFSGRQFSNSRSEMNVSTLELGDSALYLCASSLLDTSTDTQYFGPGTRLTVL.